The clone carrying this TCR beta chain showed up just a few times. Its target is unknown. This sample stems from a study of T cells in Graves' hyperthyroidism and ophthalmopathy. Findings and limits, study-wide: In validation, the model predicted ophthalmopathy. These predictions came a median approximately 6.5 months before onset.

Newly diagnosed patients aged 18 to 65 had hyperthyroidism of under 2 months' duration. Clinical symptoms, serum thyroxine and TRAb, thyroid ultrasound and orbital computed tomography were used for the diagnoses. The source material, RNA transcripts, was used to amplify TCR beta CDR3 regions. In the first-round RT-PCR of the TCR CDR3, the HTBI primer set was used. Each CDR3 protein is one row after TCRdb ran MiXCR on the multiplex PCR reads. The sample has about 250,000 distinct CDR3 sequences, roughly 15% seen once. Per germline, CDR1 SGDLS and CDR2 YYNGEE. CDR3 size: 14 residues. The ends were cut back, 2 bases at V and 7 bases at J, with 10 bases in the middle.

Specimen: blood. The receptor comes from a woman between 50 and 59 years old with Graves' hyperthyroidism that later progressed to Graves' ophthalmopathy. The chain is built from TRBV9 and TRBJ1-6; D call uncertain. CDR3 DNA sequence: TGTGCCAGCAGCGTGGGCGGAATGAATTCACCCCTCCACTTT. Translated, it gives CASSVGGMNSPLHF.